This T cell receptor (beta chain) was sequenced during a study of shared clonotypes between healthy human individuals. Turning to the study itself: The study enrolled two women and a few men aged 18 to 49.

Per the germline V gene, CDR1 is MGHDK and CDR2 is SYGVNS. The CDR3 runs 15 residues. V lost 7 bases and J lost 5, with 18 bases in between. Generated by immunoSEQ multiplex PCR, the TCRdb table keeps only in-frame clones and is missing some. There are around 700,000 clones in the sample; around 73% occur only once, and 1.5% to 2% lies in the top ten. This clonotype was sampled from a young woman in good health. Input material: memory CD4+ T cells sorted from blood. As for subset: CD45RA-negative fraction. The J gene is TRBJ2-1, the V gene TRBV25-1; D ambiguous. This CDR3 reads CASKISQGQDNEQFF. For the CDR3, the DNA is TGTGCCAGCAAAATCAGTCAAGGGCAAGACAATGAGCAGTTCTTC.